This T cell receptor beta chain was obtained from a study of shared clonotypes between healthy human individuals. About the research overall: Donors consisted of a couple of women and a few men between 18 and 49. Study observations and caveats: In having few donors, the study represented limited genetic and exposure-history diversity. Naive subsets typically showed greater estimated richness than memory subsets.

The V gene lost 3 bases and the J gene lost 2 bases, with 9 bases spanning the gap. Germline V lookup: CDR1 SGHNT, CDR2 YYREEE (reference sequence). CDR3 size: 13 residues. The repertoire was sequenced with immunoSEQ multiplex PCR; TCRdb's copy has only in-frame clones and lacks some. Found here are fewer than 350,000 clones, more than 75% of them singletons; the top ten hold 15% to 20%. CD8 memory pooled CD45RO+ cells and CCR7-negative CD45RA+ TemRA cells. This clone appeared a few times. Its matching antigen is unknown. The sequence was collected from a man aged 18 to 35 in good health. The chain employs TRBV5-4 and TRBJ2-7; weak D call: TRBD1 (6 bases). The sequencing sample was made of memory CD8+ T cells sorted from blood. Subset given: CD45RO+ cells pooled with CCR7-negative TemRA cells. For the CDR3, the DNA is TGTGCCAGCAGCTACGACAGGACCTACGAGCAGTACTTC. This encodes CASSYDRTYEQYF.